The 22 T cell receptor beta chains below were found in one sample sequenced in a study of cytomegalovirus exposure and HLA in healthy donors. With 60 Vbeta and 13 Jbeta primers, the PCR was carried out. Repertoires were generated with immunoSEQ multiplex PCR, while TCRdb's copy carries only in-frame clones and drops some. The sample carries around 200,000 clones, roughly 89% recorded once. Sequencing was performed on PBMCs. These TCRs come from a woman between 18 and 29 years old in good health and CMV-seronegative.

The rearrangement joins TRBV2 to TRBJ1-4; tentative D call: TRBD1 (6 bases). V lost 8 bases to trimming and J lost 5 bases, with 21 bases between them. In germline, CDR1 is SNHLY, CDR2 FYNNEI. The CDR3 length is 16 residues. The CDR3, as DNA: TGTGCCAGCCTCCTTAGGGGGGGGGAGGGGAATGAAAAACTGTTTTTT. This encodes CASLLRGGEGNEKLFF.

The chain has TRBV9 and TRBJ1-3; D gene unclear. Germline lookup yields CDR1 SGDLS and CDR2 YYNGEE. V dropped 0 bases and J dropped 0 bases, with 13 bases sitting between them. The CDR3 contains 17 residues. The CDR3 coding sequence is TGTGCCAGCAGCGTAGTGGGTGAGAGGGCCTCTGGAAACACCATATATTTT. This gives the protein CASSVVGERASGNTIYF.

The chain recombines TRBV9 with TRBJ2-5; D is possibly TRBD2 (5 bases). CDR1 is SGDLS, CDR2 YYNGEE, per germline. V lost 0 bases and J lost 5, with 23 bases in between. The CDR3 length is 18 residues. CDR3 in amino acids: CASSVARGVDVFQETQYF. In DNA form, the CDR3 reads TGTGCCAGCAGCGTAGCCCGGGGAGTTGACGTATTCCAGGAGACCCAGTACTTC.

The CDR3, as DNA: TGTGCCAGCAGCCAACTCCAGCGGACCGGGGAGCTGTTTTTT. The encoded protein is CASSQLQRTGELFF. The chain combines TRBV14 with TRBJ2-2, with D possibly being TRBD2 (5 bases). The CDR3 has 14 amino acids. Germline values: CDR1 SGHDN, CDR2 FVKESK. Trimming left V 2 bases short and J 5 bases short, with 9 bases between.

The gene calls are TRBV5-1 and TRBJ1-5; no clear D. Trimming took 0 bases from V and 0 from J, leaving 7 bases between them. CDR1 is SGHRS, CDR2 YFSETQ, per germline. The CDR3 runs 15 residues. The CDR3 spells CASSLVGDSNQPQHF. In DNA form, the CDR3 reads TGCGCCAGCAGCTTGGTCGGAGATAGCAATCAGCCCCAGCATTTT.

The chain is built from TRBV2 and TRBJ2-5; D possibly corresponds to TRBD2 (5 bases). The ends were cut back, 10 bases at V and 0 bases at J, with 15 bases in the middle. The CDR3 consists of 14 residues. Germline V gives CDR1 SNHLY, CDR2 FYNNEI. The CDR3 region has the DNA TGTGCCACCAAGCCTAAGCGGAACCAAGAGACCCAGTACTTC. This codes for CATKPKRNQETQYF.

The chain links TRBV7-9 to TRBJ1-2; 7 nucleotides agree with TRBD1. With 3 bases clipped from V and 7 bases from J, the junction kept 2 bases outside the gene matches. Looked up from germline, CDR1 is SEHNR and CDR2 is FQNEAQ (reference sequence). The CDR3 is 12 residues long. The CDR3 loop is CASSFRGIGYTF. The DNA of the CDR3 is TGTGCCAGCAGCTTCAGGGGGATTGGCTACACCTTC.

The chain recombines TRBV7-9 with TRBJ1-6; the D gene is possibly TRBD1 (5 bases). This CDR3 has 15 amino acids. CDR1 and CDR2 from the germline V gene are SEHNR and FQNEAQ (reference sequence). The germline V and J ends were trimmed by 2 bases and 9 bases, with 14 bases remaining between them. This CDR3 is CASSLLQGLASPLHF. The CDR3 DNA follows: TGTGCCAGCAGCTTACTCCAGGGATTGGCTTCACCCCTCCACTTT.

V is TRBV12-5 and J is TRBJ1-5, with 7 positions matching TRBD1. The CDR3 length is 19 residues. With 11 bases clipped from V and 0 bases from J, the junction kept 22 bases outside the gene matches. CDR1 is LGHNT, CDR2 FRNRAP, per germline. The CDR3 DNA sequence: TGTGCTGGTACAAATTCCGGGACAGCCCACCCATATAGCAATCAGCCCCAGCATTTT. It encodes CAGTNSGTAHPYSNQPQHF.

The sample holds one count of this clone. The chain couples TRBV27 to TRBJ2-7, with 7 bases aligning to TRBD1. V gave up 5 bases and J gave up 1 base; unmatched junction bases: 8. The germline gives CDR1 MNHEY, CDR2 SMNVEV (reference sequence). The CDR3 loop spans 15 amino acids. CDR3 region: CASSPNPTGSYEQYF. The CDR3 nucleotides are TGTGCCAGCAGTCCCAACCCGACAGGGTCCTACGAGCAGTACTTC.

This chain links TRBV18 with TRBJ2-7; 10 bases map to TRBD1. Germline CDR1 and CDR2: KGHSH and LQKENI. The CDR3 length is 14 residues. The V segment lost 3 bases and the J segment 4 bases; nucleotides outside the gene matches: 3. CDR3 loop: CASSPTGGMYEQYF. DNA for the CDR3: TGTGCCAGCTCACCGACAGGGGGCATGTACGAGCAGTACTTC.

The CDR3 nucleotides are TGTGCCAGCAGCTGGGGGGGGGTAGCTGAAGCTTTCTTT. Encoded protein: CASSWGGVAEAFF. The gene calls are TRBV5-4 and TRBJ1-1, with a weak D call TRBD1 (5 bases). Germline V gives CDR1 SGHNT, CDR2 YYREEE (reference sequence). V was cut by 3 bases and J by 6 bases, with 12 bases left in between. The CDR3 contains 13 residues. Looking up the rest from reference TRBV5-4 and TRBJ1-1 gives the full variable domain: ETGVTQSPTHLIKTRGQQVTLRCSSQSGHNTVSWYQQALGQGPQFIFQYYREEENGRGNFPPRFSGLQFPNYSSELNVNALELDDSALYLCASSWGGVAEAFFGQGTRLTVV.

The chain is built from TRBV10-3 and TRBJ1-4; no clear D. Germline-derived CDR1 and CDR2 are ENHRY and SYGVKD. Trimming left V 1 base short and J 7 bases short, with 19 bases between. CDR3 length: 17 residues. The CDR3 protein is CAISEWGTIGRGEKLFF. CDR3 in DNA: TGTGCCATCAGTGAGTGGGGAACCATCGGACGGGGTGAAAAACTGTTTTTT.

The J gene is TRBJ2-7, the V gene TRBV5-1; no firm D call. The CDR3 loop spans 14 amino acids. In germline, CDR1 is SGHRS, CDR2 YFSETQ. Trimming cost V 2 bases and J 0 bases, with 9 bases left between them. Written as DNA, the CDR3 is TGCGCCAGCAGCTTCGTCTCGAGCTCCTACGAGCAGTACTTC. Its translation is CASSFVSSSYEQYF.

The CDR3 here is CASSREGAVNTGELFF. The CDR3, as DNA: TGTGCCAGCAGCCGGGAGGGGGCGGTGAACACCGGGGAGCTGTTTTTT. The chain links TRBV5-4 to TRBJ2-2, with D possibly TRBD2 on 8 matching bases. The CDR3 has 16 amino acids. V was cut by 4 bases and J by 1 base, with 14 bases left in between. Germline assignment: CDR1 SGHNT and CDR2 YYREEE (reference sequence).

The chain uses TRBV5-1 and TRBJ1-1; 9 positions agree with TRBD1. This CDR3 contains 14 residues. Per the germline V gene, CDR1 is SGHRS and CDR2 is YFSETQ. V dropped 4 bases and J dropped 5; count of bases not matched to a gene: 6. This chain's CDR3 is CASSRDRGGTEAFF. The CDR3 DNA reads TGCGCCAGCAGCAGAGACAGGGGGGGAACTGAAGCTTTCTTT.

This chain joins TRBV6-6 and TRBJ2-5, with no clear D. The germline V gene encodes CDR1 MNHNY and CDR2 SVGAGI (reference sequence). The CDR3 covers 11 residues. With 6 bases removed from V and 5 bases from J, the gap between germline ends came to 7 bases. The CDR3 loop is CASSHGETQYF. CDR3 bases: TGTGCCAGCAGCCACGGGGAGACCCAGTACTTC.

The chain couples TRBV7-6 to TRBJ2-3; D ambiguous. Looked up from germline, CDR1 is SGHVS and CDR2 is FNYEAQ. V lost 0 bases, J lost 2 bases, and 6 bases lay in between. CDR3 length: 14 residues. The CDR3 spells CASSLALNTDTQYF. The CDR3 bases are TGTGCCAGCAGCTTAGCACTTAACACAGATACGCAGTATTTT.

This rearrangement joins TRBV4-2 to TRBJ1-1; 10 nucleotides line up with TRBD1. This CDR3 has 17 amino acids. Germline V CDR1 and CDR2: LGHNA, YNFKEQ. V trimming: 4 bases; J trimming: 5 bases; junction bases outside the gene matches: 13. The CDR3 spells CASSPDRGSFGGTEAFF. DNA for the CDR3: TGTGCCAGCAGCCCGGACAGGGGGTCCTTTGGGGGGACTGAAGCTTTCTTT.

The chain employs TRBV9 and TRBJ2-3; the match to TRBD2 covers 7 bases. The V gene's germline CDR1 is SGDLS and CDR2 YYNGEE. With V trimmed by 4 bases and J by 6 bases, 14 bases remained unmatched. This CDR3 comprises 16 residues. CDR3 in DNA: TGTGCCAGCAGCCCCCGTCGAGCGGGGAAATATGATACGCAGTATTTT. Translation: CASSPRRAGKYDTQYF.

CDR3 in DNA: TGTGCCAGCAGCCAGAAAGGGAGCTCCTACAATGAGCAGTTCTTC. This sequence encodes CASSQKGSSYNEQFF. The chain employs TRBV11-3 and TRBJ2-1; the D gene is possibly TRBD2 (5 bases). V lost 5 bases and J 0 bases, leaving 11 bases between the germline ends. This CDR3 has 15 amino acids. Germline V gene sequence: CDR1 SGHNT, CDR2 YENEEA.

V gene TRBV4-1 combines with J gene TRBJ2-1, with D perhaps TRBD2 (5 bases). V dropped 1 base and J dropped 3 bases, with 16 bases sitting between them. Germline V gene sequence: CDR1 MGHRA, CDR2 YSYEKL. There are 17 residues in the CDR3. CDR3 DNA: TGCGCCAGCAGCCAAGTTGAGGGCAGTCTAATCTACAATGAGCAGTTCTTC. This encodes CASSQVEGSLIYNEQFF.